These 6 T cell receptor beta chains were sequenced from one sample in a study of T cell responses to AZD1222 COVID-19 vaccine. The method was immunoSEQ multiplex PCR; TCRdb's version includes in-frame clones alone and lacks a portion of them. The sample lists some 130,000 clones, about nine tenths occurring once. The sample here was peripheral blood, taken on day 0 of AZD1222 vaccination. These receptors all come from an adult in good health.

V usage is TRBV6-5 and J usage is TRBJ1-5, with D maybe TRBD1 (5 bases). CDR1 and CDR2 from the germline V gene are MNHEY and SVGAGI. V was shortened by 6 bases and J by 5 bases, with 11 bases between the two germline ends. CDR3 length: 13 residues. Here the CDR3 DNA reads TGTGCCAGCAGGGCGCAAGGGGATCAGCCCCAGCATTTT. It yields the protein CASRAQGDQPQHF.

The chain couples TRBV2 to TRBJ2-7; D is uncertain. CDR3 length equals 12 residues. Germline assignment: CDR1 SNHLY and CDR2 FYNNEI. Trimming took 7 bases from V and 0 from J, leaving 7 bases between them. CDR3 nucleotide sequence: TGTGCCAGCAAAGGCAGCTCCTACGAGCAGTACTTC. Amino acids: CASKGSSYEQYF.

This rearrangement joins TRBV3-1 (or the pseudogene TRBV3-2) to TRBJ1-1, with D hard to call. The V gene's germline CDR1 is LGHDT and CDR2 YNNKEL (reference sequence). The ends were cut back, 0 bases at V and 7 bases at J, with 12 bases in the middle. The CDR3 has 14 amino acids. CDR3 DNA: TGTGCCAGCAGCCAAGATCGCAAGGAGGGTGAAGCTTTCTTT. This codes for CASSQDRKEGEAFF.

The chain is built from TRBV29-1 and TRBJ1-1; D may be TRBD1 (5 bases). The V end lost 5 bases, the J end lost 0 bases, and 10 bases lay between the germline ends. This CDR3 region has 13 residues. Germline V gives CDR1 SQVTM, CDR2 ANQGSEA. The chain's CDR3 is CSVPDMLNTEAFF. The CDR3 nucleotides are TGCAGCGTTCCGGACATGTTGAACACTGAAGCTTTCTTT. The complete variable domain, with remaining parts taken from reference TRBV29-1 and TRBJ1-1, reads SAVISQKPSRDICQRGTSLTIQCQVDSQVTMMFWYRQQPGQSLTLIATANQGSEATYESGFVIDKFPISRPNLTFSTLTVSNMSPEDSSIYLCSVPDMLNTEAFFGQGTRLTVV.

The chain's CDR3 is CASSFSGGETQYF. The CDR3 nucleotides are TGTGCCAGCAGCTTTAGCGGTGGGGAGACCCAGTACTTC. The chain couples TRBV7-2 to TRBJ2-5; perhaps TRBD2 as D (6 bases). Trimming took 3 bases from V and 5 from J, leaving 10 bases between them. The CDR3 runs 13 residues. The germline gives CDR1 SGHTA, CDR2 FQGNSA.

V is TRBV19 and J is TRBJ1-2; D is ambiguous. The CDR3 sequence is 13 residues long. Trimming removed 8 bases at V and 3 bases at J, with 13 bases between. Germline V lookup: CDR1 LNHDA, CDR2 SQIVND (reference sequence). The CDR3 DNA reads as TGTGCCAGTCGGGGTAGCTTGCACTATGGCTACACCTTC. Translating it yields CASRGSLHYGYTF.